This TCR beta chain was observed in a study of blood T cell repertoires in COVID-19. Study-wide background: Nucleic acid was either cDNA or gDNA, and it came from T cells, B-cell-depleted T cells, or PBMCs.

TCRdb's copy holds only in-frame clones and misses some; the assay was immunoSEQ multiplex PCR. The sample shows 150,000 to 200,000 clones, roughly 80% of them seen only once. CDR1 and CDR2 (germline): KGHSH, LQKENI. The V and J ends lost 8 bases and 4 bases respectively, with 17 bases between them. This CDR3 is built from 14 residues. This clone was observed a single time. Material: peripheral blood. This receptor was obtained from an elderly woman with acute or convalescent COVID-19. The chain is built from TRBV18 and TRBJ2-5; D may be TRBD1 (5 bases). CDR3 nucleotides: TGTGCCAGCAGGGGCCCGGTCATTATAGAGACCCAGTACTTC. Amino acid sequence: CASRGPVIIETQYF. The complete variable domain, with remaining parts taken from reference TRBV18 and TRBJ2-5, reads NAGVMQNPRHLVRRRGQEARLRCSPMKGHSHVYWYRQLPEEGLKFMVYLQKENIIDESGMPKERFSAEFPKEGPSILRIQQVVRGDSAAYFCASRGPVIIETQYFGPGTRLLVL.